These T cell receptor beta chains were read from a single sample in a study of T cell responses to AZD1222 COVID-19 vaccine. Profiled with immunoSEQ multiplex PCR; TCRdb holds only in-frame clones, not every one. The sample has 150,000 or so clones; around 93% are singletons. Material: peripheral blood, obtained on day 0 of AZD1222 vaccination. The receptors derive from an adult in good health. Each CDR3 is given with its conserved first and last residue. A D gene is named only where the DNA matches it firmly. Rows give clone size only sometimes, using once, few, many, or a class for an expanded clone.

NA | NA | TRBJ2-5 | TRBV20-1 | CSASPPETQYF | TGCAGTGCTAGCCCCCCTGAGACCCAGTACTTC
NA | NA | TRBJ2-3 | TRBV10-3 | CAIRDPGINTQYF | TGTGCCATCCGGGACCCGGGAATCAATACGCAGTATTTT
NA | few | TRBJ1-5 | TRBV4-1 | CASSQGRFQPQHF | TGCGCCAGCAGCCAAGGCCGGTTTCAGCCCCAGCATTTT
NA | NA | TRBJ2-3 | TRBV7-9 | CASSLAGDGTDTQYF | TGTGCCAGCAGCTTAGCGGGAGATGGGACAGATACGCAGTATTTT
NA | NA | TRBJ1-4 | TRBV28 | CASSYPGTEKLFF | TGTGCCAGCAGTTATCCAGGGACGGAAAAACTGTTTTTT
TRBD1 | NA | TRBJ1-3 | TRBV18 | CASSPGTGGATGNTIYF | TGTGCCAGCTCACCTGGGACAGGGGGCGCAACTGGAAACACCATATATTTT
NA | NA | TRBJ1-2 | TRBV3-1/TRBV3-2 | CASSHQRGGYTF | TGTGCCAGCAGCCATCAACGGGGTGGCTACACCTTC
NA | NA | TRBJ1-1 | TRBV28 | CASTTPRGRGANTEAFF | TGTGCCAGCACCACACCAAGAGGGCGGGGGGCGAACACTGAAGCTTTCTTT
NA | NA | TRBJ1-2 | TRBV28 | CASSPAGGSNYGYTF | TGTGCCAGCAGTCCCGCCGGGGGGAGTAACTATGGCTACACCTTC
NA | NA | TRBJ1-1 | TRBV4-1 | CASSRNMNTEAFF | TGCGCCAGCAGCCGGAACATGAACACTGAAGCTTTCTTT
NA | once | TRBJ1-4 | TRBV2 | CASNRLIREEKLFF | TGTGCCAGCAACCGACTGATACGGGAGGAAAAACTGTTTTTT
TRBD2 | NA | TRBJ2-5 | TRBV5-8 | CASKRRGTSGYQETQYF | TGTGCCAGCAAAAGACGGGGGACTAGCGGGTACCAAGAGACCCAGTACTTC
NA | NA | TRBJ1-2 | TRBV29-1 | CSVRTGGANGYTF | TGCAGCGTCCGAACGGGGGGGGCGAACGGCTACACCTTC
NA | NA | TRBJ1-4 | TRBV28 | CASMTATNEKLFF | TGTGCCAGCATGACAGCAACTAATGAAAAACTGTTTTTT
NA | NA | TRBJ1-2 | TRBV6-5 | CASSSQGNYGYTF | TGTGCCAGCAGTTCACAGGGCAACTATGGCTACACCTTC
NA | NA | TRBJ2-5 | TRBV15 | CATTPWGGGERETQYF | TGTGCCACCACCCCGTGGGGGGGCGGGGAGCGGGAGACCCAGTACTTC
NA | NA | TRBJ1-6 | TRBV18 | CASTNHQDGPLHF | TGTGCCAGCACAAATCACCAGGATGGACCCCTCCACTTT
NA | NA | TRBJ1-4 | TRBV30 | CAWSTPGGNEKLFF | TGTGCCTGGAGTACCCCTGGGGGAAATGAAAAACTGTTTTTT
NA | NA | TRBJ2-7 | TRBV11-3 | CASSLDSGGDEQYF | TGTGCCAGCAGCTTAGACTCCGGGGGCGACGAGCAGTACTTC
NA | NA | TRBJ2-7 | TRBV7-8 | CASSRAEWAEQYF | TGTGCCAGCAGCCGCGCCGAATGGGCCGAGCAGTACTTC
NA | NA | TRBJ1-6 | TRBV28 | CASSSPAGYNSPLHF | TGTGCCAGCAGTTCCCCTGCAGGGTATAATTCACCCCTCCACTTT
NA | NA | TRBJ2-7 | TRBV4-2 | CASSQDEGIRNEQYF | TGTGCCAGCAGCCAAGATGAGGGTATCCGGAACGAGCAGTACTTC
NA | NA | TRBJ1-3 | TRBV18 | CASSQGSGNTIYF | TGTGCCAGCTCCCAGGGATCCGGAAACACCATATATTTT
NA | NA | TRBJ2-4 | TRBV6-1 | CASSEAKGMSIQYF | TGTGCCAGCAGTGAAGCGAAGGGGATGTCGATTCAGTACTTC
TRBD2 | NA | TRBJ2-3 | TRBV11-3 | CASSLAFSGTSGGPVDTQYF | TGTGCCAGCAGCTTAGCCTTCTCCGGGACTAGCGGGGGTCCGGTAGATACGCAGTATTTT
TRBD1 | NA | TRBJ2-3 | TRBV27 | CASSPTGGVRTQYF | TGTGCCAGCAGCCCAACAGGGGGCGTTCGTACGCAGTATTTT
TRBD1 | once | TRBJ1-2 | TRBV5-1 | CASQGDYGYTF | TGCGCCAGCCAGGGGGACTATGGCTACACCTTC
NA | NA | TRBJ1-2 | TRBV7-2 | CASSSRGGYSYGYTF | TGTGCCAGCAGCTCTAGGGGGGGGTACAGCTATGGCTACACCTTC
NA | NA | TRBJ2-4 | TRBV7-9 | CASSFRGRKNIQYF | TGTGCCAGCAGCTTCAGAGGGCGCAAAAACATTCAGTACTTC